The T cell receptor beta chain under discussion was sequenced for a study of blood T cell repertoires in COVID-19. Study-level background: The origin of the acute and convalescent COVID-19 samples was the United States, Italy and Spain.

CDR3 length equals 15 residues. The germline CDR1 and CDR2 sequences are MNHNS and SASEGT. The trim removed 5 bases at V and 3 bases at J, leaving 4 bases unmatched. Per the authors' pipeline: Reference gene primers were amplified, and this amplification served to estimate nucleated cell counts. Clones were sequenced by immunoSEQ multiplex PCR, and TCRdb holds only the in-frame ones, with some missing. The V and J calls and clone size are taken from that table; D and trimming were inferred from the DNA. The sample has about 240,000 clones, about four fifths seen once; the top ten hold approximately 10%.

The origin of this receptor is a woman older than 75 with acute or convalescent COVID-19. The genes are TRBV6-1 and TRBJ1-3, with 10 bases identical to TRBD1. The sequencing input was peripheral blood. The CDR3 sequence is CASSPGTGVGNTIYF. In DNA form, the CDR3 reads TGTGCCAGCAGTCCCGGGACAGGGGTTGGAAACACCATATATTTT.